This T cell receptor (beta chain) was recovered during a study of T cells in Graves' hyperthyroidism and ophthalmopathy. The overall study: Peripheral blood collection took place at initial diagnosis, before any treatment.

Trimming at V came to 6 bases and at J to 9 bases, leaving 6 bases not matched to a gene. The CDR3 contains 13 residues. Germline V gene lookup returns CDR1 DFQATT and CDR2 SNEGSKA (reference sequence). Amplified regions were TCR beta CDR3 sequences from RNA transcripts. The TCR CDR3 first-round RT-PCR relied on the HTBI primer set. TCRdb redid the calling of the multiplex PCR reads with MiXCR, one entry per CDR3 protein. This table holds 250,000 to 300,000 distinct CDR3 sequences, roughly a fifth found once. V usage is TRBV20-1 and J usage is TRBJ2-1, with TRBD2 matching 12 bases. This TCR was recovered from a man aged 45-60 years with Graves' ophthalmopathy. Sequenced material: blood. CDR3: CSARLAGDGEQFF. The CDR3 region has the DNA TGCAGTGCCCGACTAGCGGGAGATGGTGAGCAGTTCTTC.